This T cell receptor (beta chain) emerged from a study of T cells in Graves' hyperthyroidism and ophthalmopathy. Trimming cost V 2 bases and J 5 bases, with 9 bases left between them. This CDR3 is built from 13 residues. From germline, CDR1 is MNHNS and CDR2 SASEGT. The study left out patients who had uncontrolled infection, other autoimmune disease, pregnancy or lactation. This clonotype was recorded a few times. Amplified TCR beta CDR3 regions derived from RNA transcripts. During a first-round RT-PCR of the TCR CDR3, the HTBI primer set was used. TCRdb re-called the multiplex PCR reads through MiXCR, storing one row per CDR3 protein. The sample records hundreds of thousands of distinct CDR3 sequences, about 38% being singletons.

This sequence originates from a man between 18 and 29 years old with Graves' hyperthyroidism. This chain uses TRBV6-1 with TRBJ2-5; D gene uncertain. What was sequenced was blood. The CDR3 DNA follows: TGTGCCAGCAGTGAATCCCCAACTGAGACCCAGTACTTC. It translates to CASSESPTETQYF.